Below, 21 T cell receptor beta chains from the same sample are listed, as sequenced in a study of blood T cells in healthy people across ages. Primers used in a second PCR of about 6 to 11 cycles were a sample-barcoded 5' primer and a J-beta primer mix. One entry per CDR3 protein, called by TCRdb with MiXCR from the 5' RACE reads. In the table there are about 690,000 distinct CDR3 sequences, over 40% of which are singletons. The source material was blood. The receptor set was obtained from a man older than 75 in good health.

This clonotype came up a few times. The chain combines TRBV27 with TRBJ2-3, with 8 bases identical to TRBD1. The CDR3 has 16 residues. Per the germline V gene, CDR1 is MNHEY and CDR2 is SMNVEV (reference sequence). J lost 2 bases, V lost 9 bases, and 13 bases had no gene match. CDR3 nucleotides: TGTGCCAGAAAATCCCCTCAGGGGGCGCCCACAGATACGCAGTATTTT. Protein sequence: CARKSPQGAPTDTQYF.

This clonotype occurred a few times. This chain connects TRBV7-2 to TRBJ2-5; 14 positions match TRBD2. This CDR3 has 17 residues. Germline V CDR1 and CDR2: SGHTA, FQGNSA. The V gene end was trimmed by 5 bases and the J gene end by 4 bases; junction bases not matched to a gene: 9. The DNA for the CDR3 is TGTGCCAGCAGCAGGACTAGCGGGGGGCCGGTTGGAGAGACCCAGTACTTC. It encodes CASSRTSGGPVGETQYF. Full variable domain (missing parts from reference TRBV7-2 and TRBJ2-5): GAGVSQSPSNKVTEKGKDVELRCDPISGHTALYWYRQSLGQGLEFLIYFQGNSAPDKSGLPSDRFSAERTGGSVSTLTIQRTQQEDSAVYLCASSRTSGGPVGETQYFGPGTRLLVL.

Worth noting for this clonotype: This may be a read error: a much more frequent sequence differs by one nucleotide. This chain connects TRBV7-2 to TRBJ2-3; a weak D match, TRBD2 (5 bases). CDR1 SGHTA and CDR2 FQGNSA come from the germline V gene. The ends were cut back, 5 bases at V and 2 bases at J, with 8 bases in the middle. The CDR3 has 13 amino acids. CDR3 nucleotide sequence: TGTGCCAGCAGCGCGGACTTCACAGATACGCAGTATTTT. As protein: CASSADFTDTQYF.

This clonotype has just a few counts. CDR3 amino acids: CASSESRQRSTDTQYF. For the CDR3, the DNA is TGCGCCAGCAGTGAGTCCCGGCAGAGAAGCACAGATACGCAGTATTTT. The rearrangement joins TRBV10-1 to TRBJ2-3; no clear D. Per the germline V gene, CDR1 is WNHNN and CDR2 is SYGVQD (reference sequence). This CDR3 contains 16 residues. V lost 0 bases and J 0 bases, leaving 10 bases between the germline ends.

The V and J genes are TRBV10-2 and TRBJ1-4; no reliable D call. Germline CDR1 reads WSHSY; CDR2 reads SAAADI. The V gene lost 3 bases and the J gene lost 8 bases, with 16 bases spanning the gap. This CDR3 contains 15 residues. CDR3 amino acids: CASSEMSLLREKLFF. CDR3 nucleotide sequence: TGCGCCAGCAGTGAAATGAGTCTCCTCAGGGAAAAACTGTTTTTT.

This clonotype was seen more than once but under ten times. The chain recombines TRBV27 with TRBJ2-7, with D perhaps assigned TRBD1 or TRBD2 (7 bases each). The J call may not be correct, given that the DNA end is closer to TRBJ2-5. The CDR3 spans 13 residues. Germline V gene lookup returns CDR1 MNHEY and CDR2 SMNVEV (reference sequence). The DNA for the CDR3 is TGTGCCAGCAGTCAGGGGGGGATGCAGACCCAGTACTTC. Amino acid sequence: CASSQGGMQTQYF.

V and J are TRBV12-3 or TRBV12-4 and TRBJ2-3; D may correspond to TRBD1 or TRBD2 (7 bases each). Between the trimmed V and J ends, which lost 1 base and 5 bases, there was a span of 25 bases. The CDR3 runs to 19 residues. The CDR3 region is CASSLVPQGEGPREDTQYF. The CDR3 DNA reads TGTGCCAGCAGTTTAGTTCCCCAGGGGGAGGGGCCCCGCGAAGATACGCAGTATTTT.

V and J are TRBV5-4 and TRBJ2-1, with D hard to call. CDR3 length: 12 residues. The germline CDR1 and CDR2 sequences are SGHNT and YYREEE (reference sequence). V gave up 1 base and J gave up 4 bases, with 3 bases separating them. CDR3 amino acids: CASSLWYNEQFF. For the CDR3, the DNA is TGTGCCAGCAGCTTGTGGTACAATGAGCAGTTCTTC.

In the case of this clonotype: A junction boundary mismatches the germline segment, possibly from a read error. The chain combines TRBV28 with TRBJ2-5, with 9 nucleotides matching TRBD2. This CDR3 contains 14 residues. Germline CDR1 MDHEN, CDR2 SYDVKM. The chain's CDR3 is CANSFGLAINEQYF. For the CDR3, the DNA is TGTGCCAACAGTTTTGGACTAGCGATTAATGAGCAGTACTTC.

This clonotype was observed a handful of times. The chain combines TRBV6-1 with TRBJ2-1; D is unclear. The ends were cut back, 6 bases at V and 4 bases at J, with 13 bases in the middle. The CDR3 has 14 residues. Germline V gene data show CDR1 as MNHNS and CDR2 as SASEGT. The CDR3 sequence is CASRPLTVYNEQFF. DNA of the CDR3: TGTGCCAGCAGACCCCTAACAGTATACAATGAGCAGTTCTTC.

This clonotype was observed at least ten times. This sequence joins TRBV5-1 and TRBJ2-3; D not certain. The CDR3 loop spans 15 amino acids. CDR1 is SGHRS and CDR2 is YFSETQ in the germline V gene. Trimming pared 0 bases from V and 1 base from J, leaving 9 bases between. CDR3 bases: TGCGCCAGCAGCTTGGATGGAAGGGGCACAGATACGCAGTATTTT. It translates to CASSLDGRGTDTQYF.

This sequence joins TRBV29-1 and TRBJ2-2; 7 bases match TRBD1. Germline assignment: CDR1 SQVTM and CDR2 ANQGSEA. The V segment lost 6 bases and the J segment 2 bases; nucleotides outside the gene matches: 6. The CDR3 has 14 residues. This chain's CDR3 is CSVSGQLNTGELFF. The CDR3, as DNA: TGCAGCGTGTCGGGACAGTTAAACACCGGGGAGCTGTTTTTT.

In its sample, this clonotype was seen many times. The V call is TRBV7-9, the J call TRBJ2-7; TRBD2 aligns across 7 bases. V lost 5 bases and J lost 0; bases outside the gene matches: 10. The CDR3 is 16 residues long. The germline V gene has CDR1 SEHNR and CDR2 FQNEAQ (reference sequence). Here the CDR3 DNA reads TGTGCCAGCAGCCCGGGAGGCAGACGCTTCTCCTACGAGCAGTACTTC. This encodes CASSPGGRRFSYEQYF.

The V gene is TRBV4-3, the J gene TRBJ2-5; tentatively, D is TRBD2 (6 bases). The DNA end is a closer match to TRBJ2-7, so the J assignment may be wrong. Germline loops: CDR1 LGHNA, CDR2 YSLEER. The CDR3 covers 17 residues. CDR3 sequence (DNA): TGCGCCAGCAGCCAAGAGTGGGGTAGGGGCGGGAACTACGAGCAGTACTTC. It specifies CASSQEWGRGGNYEQYF.

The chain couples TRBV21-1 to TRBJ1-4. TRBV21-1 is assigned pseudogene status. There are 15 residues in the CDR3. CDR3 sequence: CASSKAVTTNEKLFF. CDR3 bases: TGTGCCAGCAGCAAGGCAGTAACAACTAATGAAAAACTGTTTTTT.

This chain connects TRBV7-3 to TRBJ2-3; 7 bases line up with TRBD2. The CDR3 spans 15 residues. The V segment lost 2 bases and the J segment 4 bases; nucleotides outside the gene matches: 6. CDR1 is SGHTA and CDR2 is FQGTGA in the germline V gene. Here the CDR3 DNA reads TGTGCCAGCAGCTTAGTGGGAGGGCCCCCAGATACGCAGTATTTT. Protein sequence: CASSLVGGPPDTQYF.

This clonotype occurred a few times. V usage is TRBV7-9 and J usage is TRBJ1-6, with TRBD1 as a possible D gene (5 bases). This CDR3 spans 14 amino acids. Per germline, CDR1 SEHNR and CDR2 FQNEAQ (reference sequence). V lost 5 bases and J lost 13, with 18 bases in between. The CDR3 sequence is CASSTGTVNAPLHF. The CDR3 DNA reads TGTGCCAGCAGCACCGGGACCGTCAATGCTCCCCTCCACTTT.

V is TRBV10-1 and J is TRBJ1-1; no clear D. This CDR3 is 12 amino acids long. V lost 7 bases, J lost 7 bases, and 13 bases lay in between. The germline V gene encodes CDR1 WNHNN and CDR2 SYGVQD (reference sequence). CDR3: CASKGANREAFF. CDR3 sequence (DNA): TGCGCCAGCAAGGGAGCCAATCGTGAAGCTTTCTTT.

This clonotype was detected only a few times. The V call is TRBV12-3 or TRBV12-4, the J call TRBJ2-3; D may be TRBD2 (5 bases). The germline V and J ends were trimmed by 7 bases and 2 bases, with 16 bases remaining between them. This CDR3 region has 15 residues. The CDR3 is CASTIRSGITDTQYF. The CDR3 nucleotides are TGTGCCAGCACTATACGGTCGGGAATCACAGATACGCAGTATTTT.

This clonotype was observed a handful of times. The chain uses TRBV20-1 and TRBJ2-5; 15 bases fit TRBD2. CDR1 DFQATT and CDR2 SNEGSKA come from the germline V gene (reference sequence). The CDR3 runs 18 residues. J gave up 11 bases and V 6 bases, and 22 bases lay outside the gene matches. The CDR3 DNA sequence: TGCAGTGCGAGCCTTACCGGGACTAGCGGGGGGTGGGCAGATGAGCAGTACTTC. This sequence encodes CSASLTGTSGGWADEQYF.

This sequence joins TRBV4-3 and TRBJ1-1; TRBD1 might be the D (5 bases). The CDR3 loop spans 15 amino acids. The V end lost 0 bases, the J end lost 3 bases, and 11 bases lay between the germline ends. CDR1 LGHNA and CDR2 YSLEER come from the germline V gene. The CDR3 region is CASSQDYQGYTEAFF. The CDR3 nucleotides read TGCGCCAGCAGCCAAGATTATCAGGGTTACACTGAAGCTTTCTTT.